Below are 11 T cell receptor beta chains sequenced from a single sample in a study of identical twins. TCRdb reprocessed the 5' RACE reads via MiXCR and lists one record per CDR3 protein. This sample carries just over 500,000 distinct CDR3 sequences, less than 25% of them seen once, and the ten largest clones take about 0.93%. This sample also belongs to another study, concerning T cells expressing NK-cell markers.

Material for sequencing was CD4+ T cells sorted from blood. Receptors were obtained from a woman aged 18-30 years in good health.

This clonotype was found many times. This chain links TRBV12-3 or TRBV12-4 with TRBJ2-1; TRBD1 matches 9 bases. V lost 2 bases, J lost 10 bases, and 9 bases stayed unmatched. CDR3 size: 15 residues. The CDR3 bases are TGTGCCAGCAGTTTAAATGGACAGGGGTACGGAGAGCAGTTCTTC. Translating it yields CASSLNGQGYGEQFF.

The chain carries TRBV19 and TRBJ2-1, with D perhaps matching TRBD1 or TRBD2 (5 bases each). Germline V gene lookup returns CDR1 LNHDA and CDR2 SQIVND (reference sequence). This CDR3 comprises 15 residues. With 3 bases removed from V and 6 bases from J, the gap between germline ends came to 15 bases. The CDR3 sequence is CASSIRGGGINEQFF. The CDR3 nucleotides read TGTGCCAGTAGTATTAGAGGTGGGGGAATCAATGAGCAGTTCTTC.

The table lists this clonotype with many counts. Relative to the germline gene, one junction end is altered; a read error may explain this. J is TRBJ2-7 and V is TRBV5-1, with D perhaps matching TRBD1 (6 bases). The CDR3 contains 13 residues. Germline V lookup: CDR1 SGHRS, CDR2 YFSETQ. The CDR3 DNA reads TGTGCCAGCAGTCTGGACAGTCCCTACGAGCAGTACTTC. It is translated as CASSLDSPYEQYF.

This clonotype has more than one count but fewer than ten. The chain couples TRBV12-3 or TRBV12-4 to TRBJ2-1, with 8 bases that match TRBD2. CDR3 length equals 15 residues. V lost 2 bases and J lost 2; bases outside the gene matches: 2. Written as DNA, the CDR3 is TGTGCCAGCAGTTTACGAGCGGGGGCCTACAATGAGCAGTTCTTC. The encoded protein is CASSLRAGAYNEQFF.

The chain uses TRBV5-1 and TRBJ2-4; no reliable D call. The V end was cut by 5 bases, the J end by 3 bases, with 12 bases between. The germline CDR1 and CDR2 sequences are SGHRS and YFSETQ. CDR3 size: 14 residues. As DNA, the CDR3 is TGCGCCAGCAGTCTTACTTGGGACAAAAACATTCAGTACTTC. Translating it yields CASSLTWDKNIQYF.

The V and J genes are TRBV12-3 or TRBV12-4 and TRBJ1-1; no firm D call. V lost 2 bases and J 1 base, leaving 8 bases between the germline ends. This CDR3 region has 14 residues. The CDR3 reads CASSLSGPNTEAFF. CDR3 DNA sequence: TGTGCCAGCAGTTTATCAGGTCCGAACACTGAAGCTTTCTTT.

This clonotype occurred many times. The chain links TRBV12-3 or TRBV12-4 to TRBJ1-2; TRBD1 might be the D (6 bases). The CDR3 covers 13 residues. Deletions cut 5 bases from V and 4 bases from J, with 11 bases between. CDR3 sequence (DNA): TGTGCCAGCAGTCCCCAGGGGTTCTATGGCTACACCTTC. Its protein product is CASSPQGFYGYTF.

This clonotype was detected a few times. One junction end disagrees with the germline gene, perhaps due to a read error. The chain links TRBV28 to TRBJ1-5, with TRBD1 as a possible D gene (5 bases). The CDR3 has 13 amino acids. Germline CDR1 is MDHEN and CDR2 is SYDVKM. CDR3 coding DNA: TGTGCCAGCAGGCAGGGTAGCGATCAGCCCCAGCATTTT. Residues: CASRQGSDQPQHF.

This clonotype was seen only once. The chain has TRBV10-3 and TRBJ2-2; 7 positions match TRBD2. CDR3 size: 14 residues. Trimming cost V 11 bases and J 6 bases; bases outside gene matches: 12. From germline, CDR1 is ENHRY and CDR2 SYGVKD. The CDR3 region is CASKREAGPGELFF. The CDR3 DNA is TGTGCCTCCAAAAGGGAAGCGGGACCCGGGGAGCTGTTTTTT.

This clonotype was detected ten times or more. The chain combines TRBV27 with TRBJ2-5, with a weak D call TRBD1 (6 bases). The length of the CDR3 is 13 residues. V lost 3 bases and J lost 5, with 10 bases in between. In germline, CDR1 is MNHEY, CDR2 SMNVEV (reference sequence). The CDR3 coding sequence is TGTGCCAGCAGTTTCCAGGGGATGGAGACCCAGTACTTC. The encoded protein is CASSFQGMETQYF.

V is TRBV7-8 and J is TRBJ1-1, with D possibly TRBD1 on 5 matching bases. This CDR3 is built from 13 residues. CDR1 and CDR2 from the germline V gene are SGHVS and FQNEAQ. The germline V and J ends were trimmed by 8 bases and 6 bases, with 16 bases remaining between them. As DNA, the CDR3 is TGTGCCAGCGGCCCGGGACGGTCGGCTGAAGCTTTCTTT. As protein: CASGPGRSAEAFF.